The entry below describes one T cell receptor (beta chain). The record originates from a study of CD8 T cells in Susac syndrome. When the RNA was reverse transcribed, random hexamers were used with an input of about 0.45 to 1 ug. MiXCR was run by TCRdb on the immunoSEQ multiplex PCR reads, yielding one entry per CDR3 protein. The sample contains under 95,000 distinct CDR3 sequences, over 90% of which appear only once. The CDR3 spans 14 residues. The germline CDR1 and CDR2 sequences are PRHDT and FYEKMQ (reference sequence). Trimming took 5 bases from V and 0 from J, leaving 8 bases between them. The chain joins TRBV13 to TRBJ2-1; D not resolved. Sequencing was done on a sample of CD8+ T cells from PBMCs. The TCR sequence derives from a human donor with Susac syndrome. In DNA form, the CDR3 reads TGTGCCAGCAGCCTCTTCGGCTCCTACAATGAGCAGTTCTTC. Its translation is CASSLFGSYNEQFF.